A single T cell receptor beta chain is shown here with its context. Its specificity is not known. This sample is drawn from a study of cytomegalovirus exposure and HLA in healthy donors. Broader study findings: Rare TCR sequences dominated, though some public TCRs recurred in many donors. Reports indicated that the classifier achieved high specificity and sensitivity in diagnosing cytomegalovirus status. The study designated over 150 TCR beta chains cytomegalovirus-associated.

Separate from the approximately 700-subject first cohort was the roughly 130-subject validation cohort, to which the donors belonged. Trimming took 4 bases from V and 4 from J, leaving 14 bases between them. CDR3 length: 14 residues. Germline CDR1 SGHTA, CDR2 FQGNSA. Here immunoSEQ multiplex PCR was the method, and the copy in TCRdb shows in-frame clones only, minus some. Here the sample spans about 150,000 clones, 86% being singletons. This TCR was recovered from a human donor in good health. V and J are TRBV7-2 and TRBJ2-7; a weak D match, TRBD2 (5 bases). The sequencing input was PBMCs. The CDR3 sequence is CASSSAVRVYEQYF. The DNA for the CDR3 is TGTGCCAGCAGCTCCGCCGTGCGGGTTTACGAGCAGTACTTC.